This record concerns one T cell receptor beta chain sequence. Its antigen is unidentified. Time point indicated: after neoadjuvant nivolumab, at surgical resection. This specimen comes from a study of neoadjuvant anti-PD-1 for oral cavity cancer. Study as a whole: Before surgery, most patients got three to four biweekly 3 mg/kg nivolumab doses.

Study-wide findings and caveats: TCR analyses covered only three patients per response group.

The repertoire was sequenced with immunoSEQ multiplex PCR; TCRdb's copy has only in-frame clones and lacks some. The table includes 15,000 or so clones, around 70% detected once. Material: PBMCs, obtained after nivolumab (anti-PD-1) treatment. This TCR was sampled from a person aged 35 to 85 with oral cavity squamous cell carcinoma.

The CDR3 DNA reads TGTGCCAGCAGTGAAATGACTAGCGGGACTATAGATACGCAGTATTTT. It encodes CASSEMTSGTIDTQYF. V is TRBV2 and J is TRBJ2-3; 11 bases fit TRBD2. Germline CDR1 is SNHLY and CDR2 is FYNNEI. The CDR3 spans 16 residues. J gave up 5 bases and V 2 bases, and 6 bases lay outside the gene matches.